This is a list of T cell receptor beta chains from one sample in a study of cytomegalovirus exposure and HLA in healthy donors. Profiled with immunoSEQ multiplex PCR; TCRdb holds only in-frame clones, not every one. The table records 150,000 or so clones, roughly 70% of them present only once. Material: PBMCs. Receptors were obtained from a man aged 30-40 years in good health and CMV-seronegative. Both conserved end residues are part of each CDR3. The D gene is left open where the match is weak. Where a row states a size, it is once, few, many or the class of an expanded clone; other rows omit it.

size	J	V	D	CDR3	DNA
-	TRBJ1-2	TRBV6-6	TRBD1	CASSLPTGEGYTF	TGTGCCAGCAGTTTACCGACAGGGGAAGGCTACACCTTC
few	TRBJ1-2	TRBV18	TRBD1	CASSSDREEGYTF	TGTGCCAGCTCATCCGACAGGGAGGAGGGCTACACCTTC
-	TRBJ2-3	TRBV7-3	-	CASSKDTSDTQYF	TGTGCCAGCAGCAAGGACACCTCAGATACGCAGTATTTT
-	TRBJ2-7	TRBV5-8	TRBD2	CASSFRGGDEQYF	TGTGCCAGCAGCTTTCGGGGGGGCGACGAGCAGTACTTC
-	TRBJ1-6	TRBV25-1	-	CASIPTGRPPLHF	TGTGCCAGCATCCCCACGGGGAGGCCACCCCTCCACTTT
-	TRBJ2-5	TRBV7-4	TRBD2	CASSLGGLAGDQRETQYF	TGTGCCAGCAGCTTAGGGGGACTAGCGGGGGACCAACGGGAGACCCAGTACTTC
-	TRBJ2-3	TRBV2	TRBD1	CASKPPGQGRGDTQYF	TGTGCCAGCAAACCACCGGGACAGGGGCGCGGAGATACGCAGTATTTT
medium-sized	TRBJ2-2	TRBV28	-	CASSTGQEAGGELFF	TGTGCCAGCAGTACTGGACAGGAAGCGGGCGGGGAGCTGTTTTTT
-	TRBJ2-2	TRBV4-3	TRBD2	CASSPSSGGLTGELFF	TGCGCCAGCAGCCCCAGTAGCGGGGGCCTCACCGGGGAGCTGTTTTTT
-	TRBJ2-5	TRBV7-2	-	CASSLVGGGTFLETQYF	TGTGCCAGCAGCTTAGTTGGCGGGGGCACCTTTTTGGAGACCCAGTACTTC
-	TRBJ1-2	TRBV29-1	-	CSARVAGAEGYPF	TGCAGCGCGAGGGTGGCGGGGGCTGAGGGCTACCCCTTC
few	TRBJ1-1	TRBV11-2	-	CASSFRPQGGDTEAFF	TGTGCCAGCAGCTTTAGGCCACAGGGTGGGGACACTGAAGCTTTCTTT
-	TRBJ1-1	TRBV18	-	CASSPQEDSPSHTEAFF	TGTGCCAGCTCACCACAGGAGGACAGCCCTTCCCACACTGAAGCTTTCTTT
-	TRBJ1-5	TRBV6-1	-	CASRTTGDQPQHF	TGTGCCAGCAGGACGACAGGAGATCAGCCCCAGCATTTT
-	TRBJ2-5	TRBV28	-	CASSFGGGLETQYF	TGTGCCAGCAGTTTTGGGGGGGGCTTAGAGACCCAGTACTTC
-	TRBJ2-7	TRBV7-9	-	CASSLIDGAEQYF	TGTGCCAGCAGCTTAATCGATGGGGCCGAGCAGTACTTC
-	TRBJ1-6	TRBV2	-	CASSAGSSCNSPLHF	TGTGCCAGCAGTGCCGGGAGCTCCTGTAATTCACCCCTCCACTTT